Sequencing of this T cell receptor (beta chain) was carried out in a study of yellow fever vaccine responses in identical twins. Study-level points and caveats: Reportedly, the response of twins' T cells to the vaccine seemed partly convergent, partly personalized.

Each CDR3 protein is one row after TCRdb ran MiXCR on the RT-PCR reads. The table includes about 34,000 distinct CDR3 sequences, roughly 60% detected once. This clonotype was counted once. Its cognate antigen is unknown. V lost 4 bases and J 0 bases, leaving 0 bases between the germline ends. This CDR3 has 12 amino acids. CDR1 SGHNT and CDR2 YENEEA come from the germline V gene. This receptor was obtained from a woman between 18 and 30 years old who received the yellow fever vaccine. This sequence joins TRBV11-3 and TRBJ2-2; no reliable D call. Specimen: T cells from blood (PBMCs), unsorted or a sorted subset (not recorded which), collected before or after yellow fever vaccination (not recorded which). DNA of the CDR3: TGTGCCAGCAGCTCGAACACCGGGGAGCTGTTTTTT. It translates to CASSSNTGELFF.